This T cell receptor (beta chain) was sequenced in a study of CD8 T cells in Susac syndrome. Study summary: The sequenced Susac syndrome patients included more than five who had clinically active disease and about 8 who were in remission.

Reverse transcription used about 0.5 to 1 ug RNA and random hexamers. The amplification used immunoSEQ multiplex PCR on TCR beta CDR3; it spanned 54 Vbeta and 13 Jbeta. TCRdb re-called the immunoSEQ multiplex PCR reads with MiXCR, one entry per CDR3 protein. The sample shows 150,000 or so distinct CDR3 sequences, 95% of them seen only once. TEMRA cells were FACS-enriched, unlike CD8+ and CD4+ T cells, which were negatively isolated. The V and J ends lost 4 bases and 3 bases respectively, with 19 bases between them. CDR1 LGHDT and CDR2 YNNKEL come from the germline V gene (reference sequence). The CDR3 consists of 17 residues.

The gene calls are TRBV3-1 and TRBJ1-3; a possible D gene is TRBD1 (5 bases). Material for sequencing was CD4+ T cells from PBMCs. The sequence came from a human donor with Susac syndrome. The CDR3 DNA follows: TGTGCCAGCAGCCGGGGCAGGGCGTCTGTGGATGGAAACACCATATATTTT. Translating gives CASSRGRASVDGNTIYF.